Given below is one T cell receptor (beta chain) in context. Its antigen is not identified. The germline gives CDR1 SGHTS, CDR2 YDEGEE. Trimming stripped 4 bases from V and 6 bases from J, with 11 bases between. The CDR3 has 12 amino acids. The data were obtained in a study of T cells in Graves' hyperthyroidism and ophthalmopathy. TCR beta CDR3 sequences were amplified from RNA transcripts. A set of HTBI primers served as the primers for a first-round RT-PCR of the TCR CDR3. One entry per CDR3 protein results from TCRdb running MiXCR on the multiplex PCR reads. The table has approximately 710,000 distinct CDR3 sequences, approximately 15% seen once. Patients were excluded for uncontrolled infection, other autoimmune disease, pregnancy or lactation. Diagnostic decisions used clinical symptoms, serum thyroxine and TRAb, thyroid ultrasound and orbital computed tomography. Study-level results: Ophthalmopathy, as predicted by the model, came a median approximately 5.9 months after the prediction. In blood, most of the thyroid clonotypes expanded above 0.001 were also present.

The chain employs TRBV5-8 and TRBJ2-7; D is undetermined. The sequencing sample was made of blood. The TCR was taken from a man aged 45-60 years with Graves' hyperthyroidism. The CDR3 loop is CASSTLRGEQYF. DNA of the CDR3: TGTGCCAGCAGCACTCTTAGAGGCGAGCAGTACTTC.